Shown below are 19 T cell receptor beta chains from a single sample sequenced in a study of T cells expressing NK-cell markers (dated by TCRdb to 2020 to 2021). Receptor amplification or capture employed 5' RACE. Sequencing instrument: Illumina HiSeq 2000. TCRdb reanalyzed the reads, keeping one entry per CDR3 protein sequence and omitting DNA. The sample's own table lists over 350,000 distinct CDR3 sequences. The biggest ten clones account for around 11% of the sample. The specimen was blood T cells: a sorted CD56 or NKG2C T cell subset, CD4+ or CD8+ T cells, or bulk PBMC T cells (not recorded which). These receptor sequences come from a woman aged 45 to 65 in good health. Donor details come from another sample of the same person, matched by shared clones.

This chain links TRBV4-1 with TRBJ2-1; TCRdb calls TRBD2, which cannot be checked without DNA. Germline assignment: CDR1 MGHRA and CDR2 YSYEKL. The CDR3 covers 17 residues. The CDR3 sequence: CASSQGPLARGVNEQFF.

The chain joins TRBV27 to TRBJ2-2; TCRdb designates TRBD1, a call that cannot be tested without DNA. The CDR3 sequence is 15 residues long. Germline V CDR1 and CDR2: MNHEY, SMNVEV (reference sequence). This chain's CDR3 is CASSYTGATTGELFF.

The chain combines TRBV24-1 with TRBJ2-1; TCRdb proposes TRBD2, but this gene call is untestable without DNA. CDR1 is KGHDR, CDR2 SFDVKD, per germline. CDR3 length: 16 amino acids. The CDR3 is CATSDAFSGGANEQFF.

The J gene is TRBJ2-1, the V gene TRBV30; TCRdb reports TRBD2, a call that lacks DNA to check it against. Germline V gives CDR1 GTSNPN, CDR2 SVGIG (reference sequence). This CDR3 is 15 amino acids long. The CDR3 reads CAWSGSSDLYNEQFF.

This rearrangement joins TRBV20-1 to TRBJ2-1; TCRdb's assignment of TRBD2 cannot be checked, as there is no DNA. Per germline, CDR1 DFQATT and CDR2 SNEGSKA (reference sequence). The CDR3 totals 14 residues. CDR3 loop: CSADPVAGGDEQFF.

The chain has TRBV14 and TRBJ2-2; the D gene TCRdb calls, TRBD2, cannot be checked with no DNA. This CDR3 is built from 16 residues. CDR1 is SGHDN, CDR2 FVKESK, per germline. This chain's CDR3 is CASSQVALPHPGELFF.

The chain uses TRBV10-2 and TRBJ1-2. The CDR3 is 15 residues long. Germline CDR1 and CDR2: WSHSY and SAAADI. This chain's CDR3 is CASGDLVETSYGYTF.

V usage is TRBV12-3 or TRBV12-4 and J usage is TRBJ2-5; the TRBD1 assignment by TCRdb is unverifiable without DNA. This CDR3 region has 15 residues. The chain's CDR3 is CASSFRQGVEETQYF.

The chain uses TRBV20-1 and TRBJ2-5; absent DNA, TCRdb's TRBD2 call cannot be checked. The CDR3 covers 17 residues. CDR1 DFQATT and CDR2 SNEGSKA come from the germline V gene (reference sequence). The CDR3 is CSARGFTSGQTQETQYF.

The chain joins TRBV19 to TRBJ2-1; lacking DNA, the TRBD2 call made by TCRdb goes unchecked. Germline lookup yields CDR1 LNHDA and CDR2 SQIVND (reference sequence). The CDR3 loop spans 16 amino acids. This CDR3 reads CASSTLAGGLRNEQFF.

The J gene is TRBJ2-2, the V gene TRBV6-2 or TRBV6-3; TCRdb indicates TRBD2, and absent DNA this call remains unverified. From germline, CDR1 is MNHEY and CDR2 SVGEGT. The CDR3 has 14 amino acids. The CDR3 reads CASISLANTGELFF.

The chain joins TRBV4-1 to TRBJ2-2; TCRdb lists TRBD1, though no DNA is available to test this call. In germline, CDR1 is MGHRA, CDR2 YSYEKL. The CDR3 has 17 residues. Here the CDR3 reads CASSQMGTGKSAGELFF.

The chain carries TRBV5-1 and TRBJ2-1; the TCRdb D gene call, TRBD2, has no DNA to confirm it. CDR1 and CDR2 (germline): SGHRS, YFSETQ. The length of the CDR3 is 16 residues. The CDR3 protein is CASSPGSGTLYNEQFF.

The chain uses TRBV20-1 and TRBJ1-2; absent DNA, TCRdb's TRBD1 call cannot be checked. The CDR3 is 14 residues long. Germline CDR1 is DFQATT and CDR2 is SNEGSKA (reference sequence). The CDR3 spells CSARLPWTGDGYTF.

The chain employs TRBV6-6 and TRBJ2-4; with no DNA, the TCRdb D assignment of TRBD2 cannot be verified. CDR3 length: 15 residues. Germline assignment: CDR1 MNHNY and CDR2 SVGAGI (reference sequence). The CDR3 loop reads CASSYSAGTSNIQYF.

This rearrangement joins TRBV20-1 to TRBJ2-6. Germline V CDR1 and CDR2: DFQATT, SNEGSKA (reference sequence). The CDR3 is 14 amino acids. CDR3 in amino acids: CSAVKTTGANVLTF.

CDR3 loop: CSARSLRGYEQYF. V gene TRBV20-1 combines with J gene TRBJ2-7; as DNA is missing, the TRBD1 call by TCRdb cannot be tested. Germline values: CDR1 DFQATT, CDR2 SNEGSKA (reference sequence). There are 13 residues in the CDR3.

V usage is TRBV12-3 or TRBV12-4 and J usage is TRBJ2-1; TCRdb's D call, TRBD2, is unchecked because there is no DNA. CDR3 length equals 16 residues. CDR3: CASSFLAGGSSNEQFF.

J is TRBJ2-2 and V is TRBV3-1; the TRBD2 assignment by TCRdb is unverifiable without DNA. This CDR3 is built from 13 residues. Per germline, CDR1 LGHDT and CDR2 YNNKEL (reference sequence). The CDR3 sequence: CASEGRIAGELFF.